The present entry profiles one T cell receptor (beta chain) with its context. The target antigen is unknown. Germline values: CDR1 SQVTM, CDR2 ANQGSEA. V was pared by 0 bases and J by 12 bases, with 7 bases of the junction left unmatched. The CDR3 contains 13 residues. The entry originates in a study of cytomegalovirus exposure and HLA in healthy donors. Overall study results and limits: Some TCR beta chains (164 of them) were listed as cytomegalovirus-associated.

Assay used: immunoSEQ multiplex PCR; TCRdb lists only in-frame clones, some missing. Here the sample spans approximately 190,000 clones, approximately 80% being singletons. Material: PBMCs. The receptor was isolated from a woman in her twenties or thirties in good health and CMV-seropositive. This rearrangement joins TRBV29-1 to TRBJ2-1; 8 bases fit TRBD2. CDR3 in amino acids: CSVEDRAGDWQFF. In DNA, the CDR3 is TGCAGCGTTGAAGATAGAGCGGGAGACTGGCAGTTCTTC.